The 3 T cell receptor beta chains in this list originate from one sample, sequenced in a study of blood T cell repertoires in COVID-19. Sequenced by immunoSEQ multiplex PCR; TCRdb stores in-frame clones only, minus some. The sample shows 150,000 to 200,000 clones, approximately 90% of them seen only once. Material for sequencing was peripheral blood. These receptors came from a woman older than 75 in a cohort sampled during active or convalescent COVID-19.

The chain carries TRBV29-1 and TRBJ1-2; 10 bases are a match to TRBD1. V was clipped by 6 bases and J by 6 bases; unmatched bases: 10. This CDR3 has 14 amino acids. Germline V gene sequence: CDR1 SQVTM, CDR2 ANQGSEA. The CDR3 DNA is TGCAGCGTCCGGGACAGGGGTTCCCCCCATGGCTACACCTTC. Its protein is CSVRDRGSPHGYTF.

CDR3 in DNA: TGTGCCAGCAGCCGGGTGGAGACCCAGTACTTC. The encoded protein is CASSRVETQYF. The rearrangement joins TRBV7-2 to TRBJ2-5; D unresolved. The CDR3 has 11 amino acids. V dropped 5 bases and J dropped 5 bases, with 6 bases sitting between them. The germline CDR1 and CDR2 sequences are SGHTA and FQGNSA.

This clone was seen only once. The genes are TRBV7-9 and TRBJ1-5, with 7 bases matching TRBD1. After removal of 7 bases from V and 4 bases from J, the junction contained 10 bases not matched to a gene. The CDR3 consists of 15 residues. Germline CDR1 reads SEHNR; CDR2 reads FQNEAQ (reference sequence). The CDR3 DNA sequence: TGTGCCAGCAACGCCCGGGACAGATTAAATCAGCCCCAGCATTTT. Translated, it gives CASNARDRLNQPQHF.